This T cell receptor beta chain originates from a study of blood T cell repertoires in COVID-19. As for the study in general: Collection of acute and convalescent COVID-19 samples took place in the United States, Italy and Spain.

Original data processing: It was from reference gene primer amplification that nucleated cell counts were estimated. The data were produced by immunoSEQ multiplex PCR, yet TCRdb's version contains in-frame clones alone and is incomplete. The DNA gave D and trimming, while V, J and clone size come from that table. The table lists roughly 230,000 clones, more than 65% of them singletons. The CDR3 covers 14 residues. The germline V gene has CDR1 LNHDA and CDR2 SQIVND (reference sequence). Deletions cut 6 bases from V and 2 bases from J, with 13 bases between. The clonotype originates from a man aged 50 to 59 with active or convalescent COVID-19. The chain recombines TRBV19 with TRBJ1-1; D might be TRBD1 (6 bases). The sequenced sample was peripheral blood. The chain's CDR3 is CASRGGRTNTEAFF. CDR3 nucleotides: TGTGCCAGTAGAGGGGGACGGACCAACACTGAAGCTTTCTTT.